This TCR beta chain was retrieved from a study of T-cell memory formation after mild COVID-19. General study points: CD4+ contracting clones were found mainly in CM and EM, and CD8+ ones in EMRA.

The CDR3 loop spans 14 amino acids. V lost 5 bases, J lost 5 bases, and 15 bases lay in between. Germline CDR1 reads SGHTA; CDR2 reads FQGNSA. TCRdb reprocessed the 5' RACE reads with MiXCR, giving one entry per CDR3 protein. The sample lists under 250,000 distinct CDR3 sequences, approximately 30% occurring once. The table lists this clonotype with a few counts. As yet, its antigen is unknown. The V call is TRBV7-2, the J call TRBJ2-5; no clear D. Source material: PBMCs or a T cell subset sorted from them (not recorded which). The receptor comes from an adult woman who had mild COVID-19 (a few samples of this study predate the infection). Cell type and time point are not known. In nucleotides, the CDR3 is TGTGCCAGCAGCGCGAAGGGTCAACAGGAGACCCAGTACTTC. Its translation is CASSAKGQQETQYF.